The 20 T cell receptor beta chains presented below share a single source sample, sequenced in a study of cytomegalovirus exposure and HLA in healthy donors. Primers: 60 Vbeta forward and 13 Jbeta reverse. Produced via immunoSEQ multiplex PCR; TCRdb's table is partial and in-frame only. This sample's clone table lists about 200,000 clones. The sequencing sample was made of PBMCs. The origin of the receptors is a girl aged 2-10 years in good health and CMV-seropositive.

The gene calls are TRBV5-1 and TRBJ1-4; maybe TRBD1 (6 bases). The CDR3 has 12 amino acids. The germline gives CDR1 SGHRS, CDR2 YFSETQ. Trimming removed 2 bases from V and 9 bases from J, with 8 bases in between. The DNA for the CDR3 is TGCGCCAGCAGCTTACAGGGTCAAAAACTGTTTTTT. This sequence encodes CASSLQGQKLFF.

The J gene is TRBJ1-1, the V gene TRBV6-1, with 8 bases that match TRBD1. The V gene end was trimmed by 6 bases and the J gene end by 3 bases; junction bases not matched to a gene: 3. Germline assignment: CDR1 MNHNS and CDR2 SASEGT. The CDR3 is 13 amino acids. The CDR3 region is CASRVTGDTEAFF. The CDR3 nucleotides read TGTGCCAGCAGAGTGACAGGGGACACTGAAGCTTTCTTT.

CDR3 coding DNA: TGTGCCAGCAGCTTACTCACAGGTATGAACACTGAAGCTTTCTTT. It translates to CASSLLTGMNTEAFF. The rearrangement joins TRBV5-6 to TRBJ1-1; D possibly corresponds to TRBD1 (5 bases). V lost 2 bases and J lost 0, with 11 bases in between. The CDR3 loop spans 15 amino acids. In germline, CDR1 is SGHDT, CDR2 YYEEEE.

The chain is built from TRBV7-7 and TRBJ2-5; 10 positions match TRBD1. The junction had 4 bases not matched to a gene; V was cut back by 4 bases and J by 5 bases. CDR3 length equals 14 residues. Germline loops: CDR1 SSHAT, CDR2 FNYEAQ (reference sequence). Written as DNA, the CDR3 is TGTGCCAGCAGCTCGCCGGGACAGGGGGAGACCCAGTACTTC. Residues: CASSSPGQGETQYF.

V usage is TRBV19 and J usage is TRBJ2-3; 11 bases map to TRBD2. V shed 7 bases and J 4 bases; nucleotides not matched to a gene: 1. The CDR3 is 13 residues long. CDR1 and CDR2 from the germline V gene are LNHDA and SQIVND (reference sequence). CDR3 loop: CASKLAGADTQYF. The CDR3 DNA follows: TGTGCCAGTAAACTAGCGGGAGCAGATACGCAGTATTTT.

The rearrangement joins TRBV5-1 to TRBJ2-7, with TRBD1 identical over 7 bases. Germline CDR1 SGHRS, CDR2 YFSETQ. Unmatched junction bases numbered 7, after V lost 4 bases and J lost 3 bases. The CDR3 spans 14 residues. Written as DNA, the CDR3 is TGCGCCAGCAGCAACGACAGGGCTTACTACGAGCAGTACTTC. Residues: CASSNDRAYYEQYF.

The CDR3 protein is CASSNSLAGPNTGELFF. The CDR3 coding sequence is TGTGCCAGTAGTAACTCGCTAGCGGGACCGAACACCGGGGAGCTGTTTTTT. The V and J genes are TRBV19 and TRBJ2-2; TRBD2 matches 9 bases. CDR1 and CDR2 from the germline V gene are LNHDA and SQIVND (reference sequence). J was trimmed by 0 bases and V by 4 bases; bases with no gene match: 6. The CDR3 contains 17 residues.

This sequence joins TRBV6-5 and TRBJ1-1, with TRBD1 as a possible D gene (5 bases). The CDR3 length is 14 residues. V shed 5 bases and J shed 4 bases, with 14 bases lying between them. CDR1 MNHEY and CDR2 SVGAGI come from the germline V gene. CDR3 residues: CASSRKGEGTEAFF. DNA for the CDR3: TGTGCCAGCAGTAGGAAAGGGGAGGGCACTGAAGCTTTCTTT.

The chain couples TRBV27 to TRBJ2-1; 7 bases match TRBD2. With V trimmed by 2 bases and J by 2 bases, 0 bases remained unmatched. Germline CDR1 and CDR2: MNHEY and SMNVEV (reference sequence). The CDR3 consists of 14 residues. CDR3 nucleotides: TGTGCCAGCAGTTTAGCGGGAGCCTACAATGAGCAGTTCTTC. Protein product: CASSLAGAYNEQFF.

V is TRBV28 and J is TRBJ2-5, with 10 bases lining up with TRBD1. The germline gives CDR1 MDHEN, CDR2 SYDVKM. With V trimmed by 4 bases and J by 4 bases, 12 bases remained unmatched. There are 17 residues in the CDR3. This CDR3 is CASSSAEGDRGTETQYF. The DNA of the CDR3 is TGTGCCAGCAGTTCCGCCGAGGGGGACAGGGGTACAGAGACCCAGTACTTC.

V gene TRBV28 combines with J gene TRBJ1-2, with TRBD1 matching 7 bases. The CDR3 contains 15 residues. The J segment lost 3 bases and the V segment lost 5 bases, leaving 9 bases of the junction unmatched. Per the germline V gene, CDR1 is MDHEN and CDR2 is SYDVKM. In DNA form, the CDR3 reads TGTGCCAGCAGTCGGCAGGGGGGTAGGGACTATGGCTACACCTTC. Protein sequence: CASSRQGGRDYGYTF.

This chain uses TRBV11-2 with TRBJ2-2, with D unresolved. With 5 bases removed from V and 1 base from J, the gap between germline ends came to 8 bases. This CDR3 region has 14 residues. Germline assignment: CDR1 SGHAT and CDR2 FQNNGV. CDR3 coding DNA: TGTGCCAGCAGCCGTGTTAGGAACACCGGGGAGCTGTTTTTT. It encodes CASSRVRNTGELFF.

V and J are TRBV28 and TRBJ1-1, with D hard to call. CDR1 and CDR2 (germline): MDHEN, SYDVKM. V gave up 2 bases and J gave up 0 bases, with 7 bases separating them. The CDR3 is made up of 14 amino acids. The CDR3 here is CASSLGFMNTEAFF. The CDR3 coding sequence is TGTGCCAGCAGTTTAGGCTTCATGAACACTGAAGCTTTCTTT.

CDR3 region: CASSYSRGSSYEQYF. The DNA for the CDR3 is TGTGCCAGCAGTTACTCGAGAGGGAGCTCCTACGAGCAGTACTTC. This chain connects TRBV6-5 to TRBJ2-7, with a possible D match to TRBD2 (5 bases). The V gene's germline CDR1 is MNHEY and CDR2 SVGAGI. This CDR3 spans 15 amino acids. The ends were cut back, 0 bases at V and 0 bases at J, with 9 bases in the middle.

The chain is built from TRBV6-1 and TRBJ2-7; 9 bases map to TRBD2. This CDR3 contains 14 residues. The germline V gene encodes CDR1 MNHNS and CDR2 SASEGT. V lost 6 bases, J lost 1 base, and 4 bases stayed unmatched. The CDR3 here is CASSPSGASYEQYF. The DNA for the CDR3 is TGTGCCAGCAGCCCTAGCGGGGCGTCCTACGAGCAGTACTTC.

This chain links TRBV7-8 with TRBJ2-7; D gene unclear. In germline, CDR1 is SGHVS, CDR2 FQNEAQ. This CDR3 spans 14 amino acids. Deletions cut 5 bases from V and 4 bases from J, with 15 bases between. The CDR3 loop is CASSPEYGSYEQYF. The CDR3 DNA reads TGTGCCAGCAGCCCTGAATACGGGTCGTACGAGCAGTACTTC.

This CDR3 is CASSPWREGRVVTDTQYF. CDR3 nucleotides: TGTGCCAGCAGCCCATGGCGGGAGGGCCGGGTGGTAACAGATACGCAGTATTTT. The chain links TRBV11-2 to TRBJ2-3; 9 bases agree with TRBD2. J gave up 3 bases and V 5 bases, and 15 bases lay outside the gene matches. This CDR3 comprises 18 residues. Germline lookup yields CDR1 SGHAT and CDR2 FQNNGV.

The rearrangement uses TRBV27 and TRBJ2-1; 11 nucleotides line up with TRBD2. This CDR3 spans 17 amino acids. The V segment lost 6 bases and the J segment 4 bases; nucleotides outside the gene matches: 11. Germline V gene data show CDR1 as MNHEY and CDR2 as SMNVEV (reference sequence). This CDR3 reads CASSARILAGVYNEQFF. The CDR3 region has the DNA TGTGCCAGCAGCGCCAGAATACTAGCGGGAGTGTACAATGAGCAGTTCTTC.

This chain connects TRBV27 to TRBJ1-4; D remains ambiguous. CDR3 size: 13 residues. V was trimmed by 9 bases and J by 5 bases, leaving 13 bases between them. CDR1 and CDR2 from the germline V gene are MNHEY and SMNVEV (reference sequence). The CDR3 DNA is TGTGCCAGTTGTAGAACAGAGAATGAAAAACTGTTTTTT. The encoded protein is CASCRTENEKLFF.

The rearrangement joins TRBV14 to TRBJ2-5, with a tentative D call TRBD1 (5 bases). Germline V gene lookup returns CDR1 SGHDN and CDR2 FVKESK. The CDR3 totals 15 residues. V lost 3 bases and J lost 0, with 11 bases in between. The DNA of the CDR3 is TGTGCCAGCAGCCATCGACAGTACTACCAAGAGACCCAGTACTTC. Its protein product is CASSHRQYYQETQYF.